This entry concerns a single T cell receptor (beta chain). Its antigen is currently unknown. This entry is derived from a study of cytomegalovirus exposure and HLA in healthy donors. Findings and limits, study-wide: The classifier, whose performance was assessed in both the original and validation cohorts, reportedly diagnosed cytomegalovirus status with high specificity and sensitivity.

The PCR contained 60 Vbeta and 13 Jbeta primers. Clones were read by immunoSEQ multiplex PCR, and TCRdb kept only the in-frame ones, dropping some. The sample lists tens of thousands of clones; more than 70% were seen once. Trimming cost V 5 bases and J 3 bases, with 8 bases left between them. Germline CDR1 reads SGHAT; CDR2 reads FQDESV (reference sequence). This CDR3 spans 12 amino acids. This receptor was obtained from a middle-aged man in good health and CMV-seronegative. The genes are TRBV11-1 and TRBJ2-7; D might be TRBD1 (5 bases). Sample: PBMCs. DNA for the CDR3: TGTGCCAGCAGCCCAGACAGCTACGAGCAGTACTTC. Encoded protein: CASSPDSYEQYF.